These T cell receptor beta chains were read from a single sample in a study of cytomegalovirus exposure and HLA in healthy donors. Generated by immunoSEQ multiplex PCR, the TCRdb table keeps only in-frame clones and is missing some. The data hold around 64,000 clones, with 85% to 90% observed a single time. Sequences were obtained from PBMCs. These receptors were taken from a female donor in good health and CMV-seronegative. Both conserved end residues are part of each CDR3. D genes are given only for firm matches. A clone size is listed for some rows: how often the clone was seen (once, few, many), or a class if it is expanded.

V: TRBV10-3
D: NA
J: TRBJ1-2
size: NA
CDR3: CAISESGPYGYTF
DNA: TGTGCCATCAGTGAGTCGGGGCCCTATGGCTACACCTTC

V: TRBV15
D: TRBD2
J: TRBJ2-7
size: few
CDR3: CATSRGAGEAYEQYF
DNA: TGTGCCACCAGCAGAGGAGCGGGAGAGGCCTACGAGCAGTACTTC

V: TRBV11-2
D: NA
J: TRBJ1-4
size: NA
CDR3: CASSFNRVDEKLFF
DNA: TGTGCCAGCAGCTTTAACAGGGTGGACGAAAAACTGTTTTTT

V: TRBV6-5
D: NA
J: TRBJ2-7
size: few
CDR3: CASNGAGAGTHEQYF
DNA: TGTGCCAGCAACGGGGCCGGGGCGGGGACCCACGAGCAGTACTTC

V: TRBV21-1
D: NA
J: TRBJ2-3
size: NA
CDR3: CASSKLAGTDTQYF
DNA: TGTGCCAGCAGCAAACTAGCGGGCACAGATACGCAGTATTTT

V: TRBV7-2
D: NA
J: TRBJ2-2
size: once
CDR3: CASSLTENTGELFF
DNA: TGTGCCAGCAGCTTGACAGAGAACACCGGGGAGCTGTTTTTT

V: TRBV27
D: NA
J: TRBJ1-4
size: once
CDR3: CASSLRGEKLFF
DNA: TGTGCCAGCAGTTTAAGAGGCGAAAAACTGTTTTTT

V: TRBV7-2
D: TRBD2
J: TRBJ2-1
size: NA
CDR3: CASSFGGSGRPEQFF
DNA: TGTGCCAGCAGCTTTGGTGGGAGCGGGAGACCTGAGCAGTTCTTC

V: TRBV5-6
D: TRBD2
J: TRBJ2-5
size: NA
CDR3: CASSLESGGGETQYF
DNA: TGTGCCAGCAGCTTGGAAAGCGGGGGTGGGGAGACCCAGTACTTC

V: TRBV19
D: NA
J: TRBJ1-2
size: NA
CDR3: CASGEAVYGYTF
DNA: TGTGCCAGTGGGGAGGCCGTCTATGGCTACACCTTC

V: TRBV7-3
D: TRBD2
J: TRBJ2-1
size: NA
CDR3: CASSLAGWGNNEQFF
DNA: TGTGCCAGCAGTTTAGCGGGATGGGGCAACAATGAGCAGTTCTTC

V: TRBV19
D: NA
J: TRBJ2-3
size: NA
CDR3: CASSIDLGGYTDTQYF
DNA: TGTGCCAGTAGTATAGATCTCGGGGGATACACAGATACGCAGTATTTT

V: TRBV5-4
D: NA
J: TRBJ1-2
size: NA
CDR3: CASSLPAGDGYGYIF
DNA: TGTGCCAGCAGCTTGCCGGCGGGGGACGGCTATGGCTACATCTTC

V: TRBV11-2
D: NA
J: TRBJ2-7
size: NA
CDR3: CASKPRGTDYEQYF
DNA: TGTGCCAGCAAACCACGCGGGACGGACTACGAGCAGTACTTC

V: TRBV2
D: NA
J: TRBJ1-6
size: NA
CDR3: CASSDRGGPYNSPLHF
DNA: TGTGCCAGCAGTGATCGGGGGGGCCCCTATAATTCACCCCTCCACTTT